These 4 T cell receptor beta chains came from one sample sequenced in a study of blood T cell repertoires in COVID-19. Sequencing used immunoSEQ multiplex PCR; TCRdb keeps in-frame clones, though not all of them. The table lists over 200,000 clones, around four fifths of them singletons, with around 25% in the top ten. The sample comprised peripheral blood. These receptors came from a man aged 40-49 years with acute or convalescent COVID-19.

V usage is TRBV10-3 and J usage is TRBJ2-1; 9 nucleotides match TRBD2. The germline CDR1 and CDR2 sequences are ENHRY and SYGVKD. V trimming: 7 bases; J trimming: 6 bases; junction bases outside the gene matches: 7. The CDR3 runs 14 residues. The CDR3 reads CAIMREGPLNEQFF. The CDR3 nucleotides read TGTGCCATCATGCGGGAGGGGCCCCTCAATGAGCAGTTCTTC.

The chain carries TRBV4-2 and TRBJ1-5, with D possibly TRBD1 on 6 matching bases. Trimming stripped 4 bases from V and 1 base from J, with 8 bases between. This CDR3 region has 14 residues. Germline V gives CDR1 LGHNA, CDR2 YNFKEQ. Here the CDR3 DNA reads TGTGCCAGCAGCCCTACAGGGAGCAATCAGCCCCAGCATTTT. Translation: CASSPTGSNQPQHF.

V and J are TRBV4-2 and TRBJ1-2, with 10 bases lining up with TRBD1. The length of the CDR3 is 15 residues. From germline, CDR1 is LGHNA and CDR2 YNFKEQ. V was pared by 5 bases and J by 4 bases, with 7 bases of the junction left unmatched. The CDR3 nucleotides are TGTGCCAGCAGCTCCCGGGACAGGGGTTTCTATGGCTACACCTTC. Translating it yields CASSSRDRGFYGYTF.

The chain's CDR3 is CATSRGGRERQETQYF. The CDR3 DNA reads as TGTGCCACCAGCAGGGGGGGGCGGGAGCGGCAAGAGACCCAGTACTTC. The J gene is TRBJ2-5, the V gene TRBV15; D possibly corresponds to TRBD2 (7 bases). Germline CDR1 reads LNHNV; CDR2 reads YYDKDF (reference sequence). This CDR3 contains 16 residues. Trimming pared 3 bases from V and 2 bases from J, leaving 16 bases between.